This TCR beta chain is from a study of T cell clones after liver transplantation. Study findings and constraints: Post-transplant time points were not standardized, so conclusions are preliminary.

The CDR3 totals 15 residues. V was clipped by 4 bases and J by 8 bases, with 20 bases between them. Germline CDR1 and CDR2: SGHVS and FQNEAQ. This table comes from immunoSEQ multiplex PCR, and its TCRdb copy is limited to in-frame clones, with some not included. This table holds around 110,000 clones, about nine tenths found once. In regard to this clone: Its target is not known.

CD3+CD4+ and CD3+CD8+ cells were FACS-sorted from thawed unstimulated PBMCs. The chain has TRBV7-8 and TRBJ1-2; D might be TRBD1 (5 bases). The sample here was CD4+ T cells from blood, taken 12 months after liver transplant. The receptor comes from a human patient who received a liver transplant. Some of the T cells might come from the graft donor. Here the CDR3 reads CASSSRDLPSGGYTF. The CDR3 DNA reads as TGTGCCAGCAGCTCCCGGGACCTCCCTTCGGGGGGCTACACCTTC.